These 6 T cell receptor beta chains share one sample of origin, sequenced in a study of blood T cell repertoires in COVID-19. Method: immunoSEQ multiplex PCR; TCRdb's copy keeps in-frame clones and lacks some. The table lists roughly 50,000 clones, 84% of them singletons, with about 2.6% in the top ten. The sequenced sample consisted of peripheral blood. Receptor source: a man in his fifties or sixties with acute or convalescent COVID-19.

The V gene is TRBV10-2, the J gene TRBJ1-5; 7 positions agree with TRBD1. J was trimmed by 3 bases and V by 6 bases; bases with no gene match: 11. Germline loops: CDR1 WSHSY, CDR2 SAAADI. This CDR3 comprises 16 residues. The CDR3 nucleotides are TGCGCCAGCAGCCCAGGGGGGCCCCCCTTCAATCAGCCCCAGCATTTT. The encoded protein is CASSPGGPPFNQPQHF.

The chain links TRBV5-1 to TRBJ2-1; D might be TRBD2 (5 bases). The CDR3 extends over 15 amino acids. The V end lost 0 bases, the J end lost 2 bases, and 9 bases lay between the germline ends. Germline CDR1 is SGHRS and CDR2 is YFSETQ. Here the CDR3 reads CASSLEAEAYNEQFF. The CDR3 nucleotides read TGCGCCAGCAGCTTGGAAGCGGAAGCCTACAATGAGCAGTTCTTC.

This clone occurred a few times. The same CDR3 can be traced to other DNA sequences in this sample. The chain uses TRBV28 and TRBJ1-2; D might be TRBD1 (6 bases). Germline CDR1 and CDR2: MDHEN and SYDVKM. This CDR3 contains 13 residues. V was shortened by 7 bases and J by 0 bases, with 9 bases between the two germline ends. The CDR3 protein is CASTTGTNYGYTF. The DNA of the CDR3 is TGTGCCAGCACGACAGGAACTAACTATGGCTACACCTTC.

This chain uses TRBV20-1 with TRBJ2-1; D may be TRBD1 (5 bases). CDR3 length: 9 residues. Germline V CDR1 and CDR2: DFQATT, SNEGSKA (reference sequence). V shed 7 bases and J shed 8 bases, with 6 bases lying between them. DNA for the CDR3: TGCAGTGTGGGGCATGAGCAGTTCTTC. Translation gives CSVGHEQFF.

The chain links TRBV7-6 to TRBJ1-5, with 7 bases fitting TRBD1. Germline-derived CDR1 and CDR2 are SGHVS and FNYEAQ. This CDR3 has 15 amino acids. After removal of 5 bases from V and 5 bases from J, the junction contained 9 bases not matched to a gene. CDR3 coding DNA: TGTGCCAGCAGCCACCGCCGCCAGGGGGATCAGCCCCAGCATTTT. It codes for CASSHRRQGDQPQHF.

The chain has TRBV19 and TRBJ2-3, with D perhaps TRBD1 (6 bases). CDR1 is LNHDA and CDR2 is SQIVND in the germline V gene (reference sequence). The CDR3 covers 14 residues. V lost 6 bases and J lost 2, with 12 bases in between. The chain's CDR3 is CASRVTGLTDTQYF. CDR3 bases: TGTGCCAGTAGGGTGACAGGTCTCACAGATACGCAGTATTTT.